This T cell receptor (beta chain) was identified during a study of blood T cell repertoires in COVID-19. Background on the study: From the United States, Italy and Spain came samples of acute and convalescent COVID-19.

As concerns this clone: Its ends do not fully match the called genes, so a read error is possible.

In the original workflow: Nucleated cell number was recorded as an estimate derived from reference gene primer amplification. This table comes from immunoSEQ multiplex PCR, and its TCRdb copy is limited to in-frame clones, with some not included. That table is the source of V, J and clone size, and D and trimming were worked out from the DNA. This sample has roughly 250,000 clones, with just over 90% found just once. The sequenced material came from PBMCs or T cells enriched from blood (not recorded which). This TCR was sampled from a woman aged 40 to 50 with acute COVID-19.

For the CDR3, the DNA is TGTGCTAGCAGCCTAGATCGGAACACTGAAGCTTTCTTT. Its translation is CASSLDRNTEAFF. V and J are TRBV7-7 and TRBJ1-1, with D unresolved. Germline V gene lookup returns CDR1 SSHAT and CDR2 FNYEAQ (reference sequence). The CDR3 is 13 residues long.